What follows describes a single T cell receptor (beta chain). Its cognate antigen has yet to be identified. Base-call qualities are not available, and no considerably larger clone is one nucleotide away. This record belongs to a study of graft-versus-host responses after intestinal transplantation (dated by TCRdb to about 2021). A note on the overall study: The transplants that recipients received were multivisceral, liver-intestinal, or isolated intestinal. After intestinal transplantation, graft-versus-host and host-versus-graft alloreactive T cell clones were followed in the graft, circulation and bone marrow using bulk TCR-beta CDR3 sequencing. Every recipient was given anti-thymocyte globulin induction, then maintenance tacrolimus and steroids for around three years. Alloreactive clones were identified by sequencing pre-transplant mixed lymphocyte reaction products and comparing them with unstimulated pre-transplant donor and recipient T cells. Samples from a few later patients were sequenced in-house on an Illumina MiSeq with MiXCR processing rather than by the commercial service. Donor T cell macrochimerism was defined as a peak of at least 4% donor T cells among recipient peripheral blood mononuclear cells. A cohort of approximately 24 intestinal transplant recipients, including one retransplant, was enrolled, and 3 patients lacking pretransplant specimens were excluded. Overall study results and their limits: Early after transplant, declines in HvG clones were associated with peak levels of circulating GvH clones. In the allografts of patients with donor T cell macrochimerism, GvH to HvG T cell clonal ratios were high. GvH clones turned up in recipient bone marrow, with some appearing earlier in ileal mucosa or blood, a pattern consistent with an intestinal mucosal origin. Conclusions were limited by the relatively low number and heterogeneity of intestinal transplant patients.

Blood samples were collected up to 4 times in the first month after transplant and then at least monthly when available. Receptors were amplified or captured by the immunoSEQ multiplex PCR assay. Adaptive Biotechnologies carried out high-throughput TCR-beta CDR3 sequencing of genomic DNA for most patients. In the source study's methods: TCR sequencing data for 15 to 20 patients were retrieved from Adaptive's ImmunoSEQ software; a few other patients were processed with MiXCR and VDJtools. CDR3 nucleotide sequences shared between donor and recipient were removed because their origin could not be assigned. Alloreactive clones required at least 2-fold expansion over unstimulated cells and minimum CFSE-low frequency of 0.002% (template counts) or 0.001% (read counts). A clone was considered mappable if detected in the sequenced pre-transplant spleen, lymph node, or MLR CFSE-low populations of the donor or recipient. The cumulative frequency of alloreactive clones was calculated as a percentage of all sequences, weighted by copy number. Entries here come from immuneACCESS through TCRdb and include only in-frame sequences with V and J called. Some clones fail to appear in such tables; in the studies checked, an unresolved V gene covers under half of the shortfall, and the cause of the remainder is unknown. D and trimming come from the DNA, and the V and J calls and clone size come from that table. A total of about 57,000 clones appear in this sample, roughly 90% of them only once. Roughly 1.5% of the sample lies in the top ten.

The sequence came from a human patient who received an intestinal transplant, so some T cells may come from the graft donor. The sequencing here drew on PBMCs, taken 26 days after transplant.

The CDR3 sequence is CASSEGVGRGYGYTF. DNA sequence: TGTGCCAGCAGTGAAGGGGTGGGTAGAGGCTATGGCTACACCTTC. The V gene is TRBV6-1 and the J gene is TRBJ1-2; the D segment cannot be called with confidence. Its CDR3 holds 15 amino acids, cysteine through phenylalanine. CDR3 DNA is the only sequence kept; it has 45 bases, read in frame from the first base. Trimming removed 1 base from V and 4 bases from J, leaving 13 bases between the germline ends. CDR1 and CDR2 (MNHNS, SASEGT) derive from the germline V gene.